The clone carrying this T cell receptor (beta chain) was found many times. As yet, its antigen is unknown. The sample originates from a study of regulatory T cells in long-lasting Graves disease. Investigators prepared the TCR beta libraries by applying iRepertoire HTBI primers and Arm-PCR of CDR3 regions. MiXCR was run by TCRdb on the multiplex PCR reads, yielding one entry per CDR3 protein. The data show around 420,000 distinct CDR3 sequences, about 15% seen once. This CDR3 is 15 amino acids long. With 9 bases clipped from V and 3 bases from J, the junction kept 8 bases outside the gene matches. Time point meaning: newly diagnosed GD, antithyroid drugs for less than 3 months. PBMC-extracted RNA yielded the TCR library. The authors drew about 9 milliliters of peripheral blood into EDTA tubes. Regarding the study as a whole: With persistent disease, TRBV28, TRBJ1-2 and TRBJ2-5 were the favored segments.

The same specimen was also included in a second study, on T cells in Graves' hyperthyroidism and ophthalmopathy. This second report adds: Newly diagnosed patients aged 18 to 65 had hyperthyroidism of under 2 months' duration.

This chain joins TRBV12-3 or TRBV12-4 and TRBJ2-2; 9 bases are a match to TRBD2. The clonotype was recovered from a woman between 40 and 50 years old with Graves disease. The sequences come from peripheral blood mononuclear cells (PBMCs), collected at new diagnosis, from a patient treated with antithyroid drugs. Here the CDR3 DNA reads TGTGCCAGTCGACCCGGGACTAGCCACACCGGGGAGCTGTTTTTT. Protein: CASRPGTSHTGELFF.